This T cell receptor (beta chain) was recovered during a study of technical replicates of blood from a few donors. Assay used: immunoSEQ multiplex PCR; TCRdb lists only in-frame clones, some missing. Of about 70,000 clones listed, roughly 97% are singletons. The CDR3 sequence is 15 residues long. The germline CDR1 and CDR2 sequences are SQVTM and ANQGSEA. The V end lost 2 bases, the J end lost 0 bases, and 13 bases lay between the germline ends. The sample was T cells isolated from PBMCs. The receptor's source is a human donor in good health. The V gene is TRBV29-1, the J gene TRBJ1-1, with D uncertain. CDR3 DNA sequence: TGCAGCGTTGAACCCCAGGTTTGGATGAACACTGAAGCTTTCTTT. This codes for CSVEPQVWMNTEAFF.